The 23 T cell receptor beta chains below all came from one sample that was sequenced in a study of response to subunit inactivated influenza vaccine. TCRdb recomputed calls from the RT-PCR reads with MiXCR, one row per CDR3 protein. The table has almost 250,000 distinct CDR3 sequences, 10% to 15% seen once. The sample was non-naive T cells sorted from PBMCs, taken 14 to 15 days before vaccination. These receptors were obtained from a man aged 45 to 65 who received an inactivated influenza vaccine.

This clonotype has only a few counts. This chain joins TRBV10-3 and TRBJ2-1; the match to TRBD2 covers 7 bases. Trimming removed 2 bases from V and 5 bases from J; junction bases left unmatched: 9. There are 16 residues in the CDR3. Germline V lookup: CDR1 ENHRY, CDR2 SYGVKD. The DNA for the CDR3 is TGTGCCATCAGTGAGGGGAGGGAGTCTGGGGACAATGAGCAGTTCTTC. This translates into CAISEGRESGDNEQFF.

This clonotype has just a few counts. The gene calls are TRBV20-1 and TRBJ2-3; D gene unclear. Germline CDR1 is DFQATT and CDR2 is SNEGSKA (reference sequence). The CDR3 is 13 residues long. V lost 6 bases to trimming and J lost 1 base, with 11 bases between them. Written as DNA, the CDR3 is TGCAGTGCCATGGCGCCAGGCACAGATACGCAGTATTTT. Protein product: CSAMAPGTDTQYF.

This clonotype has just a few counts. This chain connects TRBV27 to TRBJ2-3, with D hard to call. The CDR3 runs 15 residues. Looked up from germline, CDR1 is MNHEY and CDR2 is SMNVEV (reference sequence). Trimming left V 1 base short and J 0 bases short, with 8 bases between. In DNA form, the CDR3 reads TGTGCCAGCAGTTTATGGGCGGCTAGCACAGATACGCAGTATTTT. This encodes CASSLWAASTDTQYF.

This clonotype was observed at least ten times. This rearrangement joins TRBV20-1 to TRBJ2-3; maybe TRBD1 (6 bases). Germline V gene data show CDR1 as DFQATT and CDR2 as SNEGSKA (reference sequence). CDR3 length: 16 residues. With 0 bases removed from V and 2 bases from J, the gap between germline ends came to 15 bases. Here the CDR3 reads CSARDLRQGNTDTQYF. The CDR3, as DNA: TGCAGTGCTAGAGATCTTCGGCAGGGGAACACAGATACGCAGTATTTT.

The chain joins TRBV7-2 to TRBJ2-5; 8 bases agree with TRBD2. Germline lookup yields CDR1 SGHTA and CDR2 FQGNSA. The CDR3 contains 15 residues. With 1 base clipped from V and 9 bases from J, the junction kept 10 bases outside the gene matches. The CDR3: CASSLGASGAGAQYF. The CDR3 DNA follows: TGTGCCAGCAGCTTAGGAGCCAGCGGAGCGGGGGCCCAGTACTTC.

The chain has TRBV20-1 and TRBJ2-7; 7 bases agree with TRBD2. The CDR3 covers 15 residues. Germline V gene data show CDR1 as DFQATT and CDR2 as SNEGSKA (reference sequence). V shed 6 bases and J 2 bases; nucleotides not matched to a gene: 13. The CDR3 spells CSARTSQRGTYEQYF. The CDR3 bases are TGCAGTGCAAGAACAAGCCAGCGGGGTACCTACGAGCAGTACTTC.

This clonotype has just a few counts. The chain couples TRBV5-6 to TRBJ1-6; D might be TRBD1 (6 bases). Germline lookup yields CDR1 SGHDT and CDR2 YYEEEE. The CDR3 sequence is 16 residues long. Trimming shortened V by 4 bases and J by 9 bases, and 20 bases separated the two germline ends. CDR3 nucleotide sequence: TGTGCCAGCAGCCCCAAGGTCGGGGGCCCGGGTTCACCCCTCCACTTT. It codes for CASSPKVGGPGSPLHF.

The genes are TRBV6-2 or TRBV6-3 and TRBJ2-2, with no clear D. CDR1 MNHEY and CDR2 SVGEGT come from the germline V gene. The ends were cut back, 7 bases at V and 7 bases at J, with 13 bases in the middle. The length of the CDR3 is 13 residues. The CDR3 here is CASTLQPRGELFF. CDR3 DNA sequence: TGTGCCAGCACCCTACAGCCTCGCGGGGAGCTGTTTTTT.

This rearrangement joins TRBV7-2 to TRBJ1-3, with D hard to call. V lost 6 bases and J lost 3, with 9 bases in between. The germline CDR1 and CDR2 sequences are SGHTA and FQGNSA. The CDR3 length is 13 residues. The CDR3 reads CASSRVYGNTIYF. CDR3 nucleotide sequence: TGTGCCAGCAGTAGGGTGTATGGAAACACCATATATTTT.

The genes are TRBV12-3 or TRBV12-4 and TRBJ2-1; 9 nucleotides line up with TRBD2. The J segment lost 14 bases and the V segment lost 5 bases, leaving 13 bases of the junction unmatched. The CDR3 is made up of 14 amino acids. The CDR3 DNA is TGTGCCAGCAGTCTGGGTGGGGGTTGGACTAGCGAGTTCTTC. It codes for CASSLGGGWTSEFF.

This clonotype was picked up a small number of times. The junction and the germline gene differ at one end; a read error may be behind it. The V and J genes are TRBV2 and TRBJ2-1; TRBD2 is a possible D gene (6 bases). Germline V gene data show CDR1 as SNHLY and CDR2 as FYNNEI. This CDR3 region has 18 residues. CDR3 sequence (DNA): TGTGCCTGCAGTTTCGACGATTTGGGGGGTAGATCCTACAATGAGCAGTTCTTC. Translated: CACSFDDLGGRSYNEQFF.

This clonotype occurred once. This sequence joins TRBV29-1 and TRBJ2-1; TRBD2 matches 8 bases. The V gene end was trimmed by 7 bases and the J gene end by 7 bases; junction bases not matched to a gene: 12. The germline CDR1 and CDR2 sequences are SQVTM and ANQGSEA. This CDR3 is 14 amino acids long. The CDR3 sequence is CSALGAGVGNEQFF. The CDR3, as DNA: TGCAGCGCCCTGGGAGCGGGAGTGGGGAATGAGCAGTTCTTC.

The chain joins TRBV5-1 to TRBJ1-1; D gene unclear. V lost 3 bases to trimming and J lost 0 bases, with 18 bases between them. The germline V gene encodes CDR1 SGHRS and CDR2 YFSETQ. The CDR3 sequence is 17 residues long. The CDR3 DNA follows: TGCGCCAGCAGCTATAAGGATCCTGAGAGCATGAACACTGAAGCTTTCTTT. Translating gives CASSYKDPESMNTEAFF.

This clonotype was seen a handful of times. DNA for the CDR3: TGCGCCAGCAGCTTTCCTGGGCGGGGGACAGATACGCAGTATTTT. It is translated as CASSFPGRGTDTQYF. V and J are TRBV4-1 and TRBJ2-3; 7 bases map to TRBD2. CDR1 is MGHRA and CDR2 is YSYEKL in the germline V gene. The CDR3 spans 15 residues. V gave up 5 bases and J gave up 3 bases; unmatched junction bases: 8.

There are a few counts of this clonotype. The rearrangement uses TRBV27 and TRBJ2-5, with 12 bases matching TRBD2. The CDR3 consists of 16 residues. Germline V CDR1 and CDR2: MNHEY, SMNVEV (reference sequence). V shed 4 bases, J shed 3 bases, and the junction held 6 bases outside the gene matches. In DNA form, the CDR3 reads TGTGCCAGCAGTTCCCAGACTAGCGGGGGTAAAGAGACCCAGTACTTC. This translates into CASSSQTSGGKETQYF.

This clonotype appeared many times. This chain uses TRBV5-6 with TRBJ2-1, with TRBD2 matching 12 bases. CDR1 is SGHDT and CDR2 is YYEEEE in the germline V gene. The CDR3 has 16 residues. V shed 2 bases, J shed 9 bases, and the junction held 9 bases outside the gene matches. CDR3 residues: CASSFLAGGGYGEQFF. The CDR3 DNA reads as TGTGCCAGCAGCTTCCTAGCGGGGGGGGGGTACGGTGAGCAGTTCTTC. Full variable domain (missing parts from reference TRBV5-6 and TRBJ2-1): DAGVTQSPTHLIKTRGQQVTLRCSPKSGHDTVSWYQQALGQGPQFIFQYYEEEERQRGNFPDRFSGHQFPNYSSELNVNALLLGDSALYLCASSFLAGGGYGEQFFGPGTRLTVL.

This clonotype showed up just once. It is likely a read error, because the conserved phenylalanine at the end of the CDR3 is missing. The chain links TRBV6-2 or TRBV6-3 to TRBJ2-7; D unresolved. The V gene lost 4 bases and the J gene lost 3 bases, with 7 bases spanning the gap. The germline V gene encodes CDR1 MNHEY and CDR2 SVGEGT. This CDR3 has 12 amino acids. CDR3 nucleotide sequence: TGTGCCAGCAGTTTTTCAGACTACGAGCAGTACCTC. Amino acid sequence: CASSFSDYEQYL.

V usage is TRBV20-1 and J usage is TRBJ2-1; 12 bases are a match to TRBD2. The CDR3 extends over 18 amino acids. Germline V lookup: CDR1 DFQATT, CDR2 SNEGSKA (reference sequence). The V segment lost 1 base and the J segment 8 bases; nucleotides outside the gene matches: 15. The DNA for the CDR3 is TGCAGTGCTAGAGGCGCTAGCGGGGGGGCGTTCTCCAGGTATGAGCAGTTCTTC. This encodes CSARGASGGAFSRYEQFF.

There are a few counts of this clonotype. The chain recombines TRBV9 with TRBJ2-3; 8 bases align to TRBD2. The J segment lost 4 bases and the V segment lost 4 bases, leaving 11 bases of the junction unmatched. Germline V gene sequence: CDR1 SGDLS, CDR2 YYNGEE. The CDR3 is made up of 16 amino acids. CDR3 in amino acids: CASSLDLSGSADTQYF. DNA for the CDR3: TGTGCCAGCAGCCTGGATTTAAGCGGGAGCGCAGATACGCAGTATTTT.

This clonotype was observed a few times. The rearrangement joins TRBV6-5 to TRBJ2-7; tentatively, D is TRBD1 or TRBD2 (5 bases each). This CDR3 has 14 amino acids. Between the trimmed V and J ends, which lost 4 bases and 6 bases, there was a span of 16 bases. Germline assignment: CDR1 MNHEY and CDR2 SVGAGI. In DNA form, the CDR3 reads TGTGCCAGCAGTTTATCCAGGGTGAGGGGCGAGCAGTACTTC. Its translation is CASSLSRVRGEQYF.

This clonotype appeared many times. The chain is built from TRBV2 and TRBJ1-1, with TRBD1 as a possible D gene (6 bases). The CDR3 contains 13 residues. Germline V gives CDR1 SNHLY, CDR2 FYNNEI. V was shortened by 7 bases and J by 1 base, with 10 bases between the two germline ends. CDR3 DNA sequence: TGTGCCAGCACTATACAGGGGAACACTGAAGCTTTCTTT. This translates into CASTIQGNTEAFF.

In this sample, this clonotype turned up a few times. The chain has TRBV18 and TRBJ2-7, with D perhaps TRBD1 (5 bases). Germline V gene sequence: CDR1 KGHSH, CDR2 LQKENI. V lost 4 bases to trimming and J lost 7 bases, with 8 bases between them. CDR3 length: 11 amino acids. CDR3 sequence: CASSLDTEQYF. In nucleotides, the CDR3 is TGTGCCAGCTCACTGGACACGGAGCAGTACTTC.

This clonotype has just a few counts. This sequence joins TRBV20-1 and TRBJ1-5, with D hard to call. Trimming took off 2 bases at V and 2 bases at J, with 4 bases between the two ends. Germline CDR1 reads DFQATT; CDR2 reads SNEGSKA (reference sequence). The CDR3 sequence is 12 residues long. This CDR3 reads CSARSGNQPQHF. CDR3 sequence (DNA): TGCAGTGCTAGATCCGGCAATCAGCCCCAGCATTTT.